A single sample gave rise to the 18 T cell receptor beta chains below, sequenced in a study of blood T cell repertoires in COVID-19. Data came from immunoSEQ multiplex PCR; TCRdb stores just in-frame clones and leaves some out. The table includes 300,000 to 500,000 clones, more than 75% detected once. Sequencing input: PBMCs or T cells enriched from blood (not recorded which). These receptors were collected from a woman aged 25 to 39 with acute COVID-19.

The chain joins TRBV7-3 to TRBJ2-3, with TRBD2 matching 8 bases. The CDR3 is 14 residues long. Germline assignment: CDR1 SGHTA and CDR2 FQGTGA. V shed 4 bases, J shed 3 bases, and the junction held 3 bases outside the gene matches. The CDR3 sequence is CASSSGGATDTQYF. The CDR3 nucleotides are TGTGCCAGCAGCTCCGGGGGGGCGACAGATACGCAGTATTTT.

A word on this clone: Other DNA sequences from this sample encode an identical CDR3 as well. This rearrangement joins TRBV7-9 to TRBJ1-4; possibly TRBD1 for D (5 bases). The CDR3 runs to 14 residues. V lost 1 base to trimming and J lost 8 bases, with 11 bases between them. Germline loops: CDR1 SEHNR, CDR2 FQNEAQ (reference sequence). In nucleotides, the CDR3 is TGTGCCAGCAGCTTAGGCCAGGGAGGGGAAAAACTGTTTTTT. Translating it yields CASSLGQGGEKLFF. Using reference TRBV7-9 and TRBJ1-4 for the parts outside the CDR3, the full variable domain is DTGVSQNPRHKITKRGQNVTFRCDPISEHNRLYWYRQTLGQGPEFLTYFQNEAQLEKSRLLSDRFSAERPKGSFSTLEIQRTEQGDSAMYLCASSLGQGGEKLFFGSGTQLSVL.

The chain couples TRBV5-1 to TRBJ1-2, with 7 bases aligning to TRBD1. J gave up 0 bases and V 0 bases, and 5 bases lay outside the gene matches. The CDR3 contains 16 residues. Germline CDR1 SGHRS, CDR2 YFSETQ. CDR3 DNA sequence: TGCGCCAGCAGCTTGGGGATCACAGGGGCTAACTATGGCTACACCTTC. This encodes CASSLGITGANYGYTF.

This chain joins TRBV19 and TRBJ2-1; 10 bases are a match to TRBD1. CDR1 is LNHDA, CDR2 SQIVND, per germline (reference sequence). This CDR3 is built from 14 residues. The V gene end was trimmed by 5 bases and the J gene end by 6 bases; junction bases not matched to a gene: 4. CDR3 loop: CASSSRDRGNEQFF. CDR3 nucleotide sequence: TGTGCCAGTAGTTCCCGGGACAGGGGCAATGAGCAGTTCTTC.

The chain employs TRBV5-1 and TRBJ1-1; TRBD1 matches 10 bases. The J segment lost 0 bases and the V segment lost 1 base, leaving 6 bases of the junction unmatched. The germline V gene has CDR1 SGHRS and CDR2 YFSETQ. This CDR3 is built from 17 residues. DNA of the CDR3: TGCGCCAGCAGCTTGAGGGACAGGGGAATTCTGAACACTGAAGCTTTCTTT. It codes for CASSLRDRGILNTEAFF.

V and J are TRBV12-5 and TRBJ1-4; 8 bases align to TRBD1. V shed 6 bases and J 5 bases; nucleotides not matched to a gene: 5. The CDR3 consists of 14 residues. CDR1 and CDR2 from the germline V gene are LGHNT and FRNRAP. The CDR3 DNA sequence: TGTGCTAGTGGCCAAGACAGGGGAAATGAAAAACTGTTTTTT. This codes for CASGQDRGNEKLFF.

The chain employs TRBV18 and TRBJ2-7, with 9 bases lining up with TRBD1. CDR1 KGHSH and CDR2 LQKENI come from the germline V gene. J was trimmed by 3 bases and V by 0 bases; bases with no gene match: 9. The CDR3 consists of 17 residues. CDR3 nucleotides: TGTGCCAGCTCACCACCGCCGAGGAGGACAGGGGTCTACGAGCAGTACTTC. Its translation is CASSPPPRRTGVYEQYF.

The V and J genes are TRBV2 and TRBJ2-2; TRBD2 might be the D (6 bases). Germline V CDR1 and CDR2: SNHLY, FYNNEI. The V end lost 5 bases, the J end lost 5 bases, and 9 bases lay between the germline ends. The CDR3 is made up of 13 amino acids. As DNA, the CDR3 is TGTGCCAGCAGTAAGGAGGGGACCGGGGAGCTGTTTTTT. Translated, it gives CASSKEGTGELFF.

The chain carries TRBV7-3 and TRBJ2-3, with 8 bases fitting TRBD2. Germline assignment: CDR1 SGHTA and CDR2 FQGTGA. The junction had 6 bases not matched to a gene; V was cut back by 0 bases and J by 4 bases. The CDR3 is 16 residues long. The CDR3 DNA follows: TGTGCCAGCAGCTTAACCGCCTGGACTAGCTCAGATACGCAGTATTTT. Its translation: CASSLTAWTSSDTQYF.

This chain uses TRBV11-1 with TRBJ2-3, with D possibly TRBD2 on 6 matching bases. There are 14 residues in the CDR3. V was cut by 5 bases and J by 4 bases, with 13 bases left in between. Germline lookup yields CDR1 SGHAT and CDR2 FQDESV (reference sequence). The DNA of the CDR3 is TGTGCCAGCAGCCCCCGGGGAGGCGCAGATACGCAGTATTTT. This sequence encodes CASSPRGGADTQYF.

V is TRBV9 and J is TRBJ2-7; the D is unclear. Germline CDR1 SGDLS, CDR2 YYNGEE. The CDR3 runs to 15 residues. Trimming removed 0 bases from V and 0 bases from J, with 10 bases in between. The CDR3 spells CASSVEYSPSYEQYF. CDR3 DNA: TGTGCCAGCAGCGTAGAGTACAGTCCCTCCTACGAGCAGTACTTC.

This sequence joins TRBV4-1 and TRBJ1-5; possibly TRBD1 for D (6 bases). V was cut by 4 bases and J by 0 bases, with 10 bases left in between. This CDR3 has 15 amino acids. CDR1 and CDR2 (germline): MGHRA, YSYEKL. The CDR3: CASSPGVNSNQPQHF. CDR3 DNA sequence: TGCGCCAGCAGCCCAGGGGTTAATAGCAATCAGCCCCAGCATTTT.

CDR3 loop: CASSQAFRGSEAFF. CDR3 DNA: TGTGCCAGCAGCCAAGCGTTCAGGGGGTCTGAAGCTTTCTTT. The chain is built from TRBV3-1 (or the pseudogene TRBV3-2) and TRBJ1-1; 7 nucleotides line up with TRBD1. Losses at the gene ends were 1 base for V and 6 bases for J; bases not matched to a gene: 5. Germline V gene sequence: CDR1 LGHDT, CDR2 YNNKEL (reference sequence). The CDR3 consists of 14 residues.

This clone has only a few counts. J is TRBJ1-6 and V is TRBV4-1, with 8 bases identical to TRBD1. This CDR3 is built from 15 residues. V shed 2 bases and J 9 bases; nucleotides not matched to a gene: 6. The V gene's germline CDR1 is MGHRA and CDR2 YSYEKL. CDR3 sequence (DNA): TGCGCCAGCAGCCAATTATGGACAGGGAGTTCACCCCTCCACTTT. This translates into CASSQLWTGSSPLHF.

The chain joins TRBV29-1 to TRBJ1-5, with D possibly being TRBD1 (6 bases). The CDR3 spans 13 residues. CDR1 is SQVTM, CDR2 ANQGSEA, per germline. The V end was cut by 7 bases, the J end by 5 bases, with 15 bases between. The CDR3 coding sequence is TGCAGCGCTGGGGGACATTCCGATCAGCCCCAGCATTTT. This codes for CSAGGHSDQPQHF.

V and J are TRBV5-1 and TRBJ2-5; TRBD1 matches 7 bases. From germline, CDR1 is SGHRS and CDR2 YFSETQ. With 2 bases clipped from V and 5 bases from J, the junction kept 15 bases outside the gene matches. This CDR3 contains 17 residues. CDR3: CASSFDRQGDMWETQYF. The CDR3 DNA sequence: TGCGCCAGCAGCTTCGACCGACAGGGCGATATGTGGGAGACCCAGTACTTC. The full variable domain, rest sourced from reference TRBV5-1 and TRBJ2-5, is KAGVTQTPRYLIKTRGQQVTLSCSPISGHRSVSWYQQTPGQGLQFLFEYFSETQRNKGNFPGRFSGRQFSNSRSEMNVSTLELGDSALYLCASSFDRQGDMWETQYFGPGTRLLVL.

This rearrangement joins TRBV7-9 to TRBJ2-4; a possible D gene is TRBD1 (5 bases). The germline gives CDR1 SEHNR, CDR2 FQNEAQ (reference sequence). This CDR3 spans 18 amino acids. V was cut by 4 bases and J by 1 base, with 20 bases left in between. The CDR3 DNA reads as TGTGCCAGCAGCTCGGGCAGGGCCGGTGGGTATGCCAAAAACATTCAGTACTTC. Amino acid sequence: CASSSGRAGGYAKNIQYF.

The V and J genes are TRBV30 and TRBJ1-2; D is uncertain. The length of the CDR3 is 14 residues. Germline lookup yields CDR1 GTSNPN and CDR2 SVGIG (reference sequence). V gave up 0 bases and J gave up 7 bases, with 15 bases separating them. The CDR3 DNA sequence: TGTGCCTGGAGTGTCCCACCTATTTCGGGTGGCTACACCTTC. It specifies CAWSVPPISGGYTF. The full variable domain, completed using reference TRBV30 and TRBJ1-2, is SQTIHQWPATLVQPVGSPLSLECTVEGTSNPNLYWYRQAAGRGLQLLFYSVGIGQISSEVPQNLSASRPQDRQFILSSKKLLLSDSGFYLCAWSVPPISGGYTFGSGTRLTVV.